The next 21 T cell receptor beta chains were all read from a single sample in a study of blood T cell repertoires in COVID-19. Clones were sequenced by immunoSEQ multiplex PCR, and TCRdb holds only the in-frame ones, with some missing. The profile shows 250,000 to 300,000 clones, around nine tenths of them singletons. Input material: PBMCs or T cells enriched from blood (not recorded which). The receptors were gathered from a middle-aged man who had recovered from COVID-19.

This chain joins TRBV5-1 and TRBJ2-2; 7 bases map to TRBD1. CDR3 length: 16 residues. The J segment lost 1 base and the V segment lost 5 bases, leaving 8 bases of the junction unmatched. From germline, CDR1 is SGHRS and CDR2 YFSETQ. The CDR3 here is CASSFRQGGNTGELFF. The CDR3 nucleotides read TGCGCCAGCAGTTTCAGACAGGGCGGGAACACCGGGGAGCTGTTTTTT.

The sample holds a few counts of this clone. This chain connects TRBV7-3 to TRBJ2-6; D is perhaps TRBD2 (5 bases). Germline V gene data show CDR1 as SGHTA and CDR2 as FQGTGA. Between the trimmed V and J ends, which lost 5 bases and 1 base, there was a span of 12 bases. The CDR3 has 16 residues. CDR3 loop: CASSQNRGSGANVLTF. As DNA, the CDR3 is TGTGCCAGCAGCCAAAATCGGGGTTCTGGGGCCAACGTCCTGACTTTC. The full variable domain, with the rest looked up from reference TRBV7-3 and TRBJ2-6, is GAGVSQTPSNKVTEKGKYVELRCDPISGHTALYWYRQSLGQGPEFLIYFQGTGAADDSGLPNDRFFAVRPEGSVSTLKIQRTERGDSAVYLCASSQNRGSGANVLTFGAGSRLTVL.

This chain joins TRBV11-3 and TRBJ2-5; 7 nucleotides line up with TRBD1. The CDR3 extends over 15 amino acids. V lost 5 bases to trimming and J lost 0 bases; unmatched junction nucleotides: 6. Germline V gene lookup returns CDR1 SGHNT and CDR2 YENEEA. CDR3 sequence reads: CASSKQGPDQETQYF. The CDR3, as DNA: TGTGCCAGCAGCAAACAGGGGCCCGACCAAGAGACCCAGTACTTC.

V gene TRBV7-2 combines with J gene TRBJ2-3, with D tentatively TRBD2 (6 bases). V gave up 3 bases and J gave up 6 bases, with 16 bases separating them. The CDR3 contains 15 residues. The germline gives CDR1 SGHTA, CDR2 FQGNSA. CDR3: CASSFGLAERDTQYF. Written as DNA, the CDR3 is TGTGCCAGCAGCTTCGGGTTAGCGGAGCGGGATACGCAGTATTTT.

This sequence joins TRBV5-4 and TRBJ1-4, with D possibly matching TRBD1 (6 bases). Germline CDR1 reads SGHNT; CDR2 reads YYREEE (reference sequence). The CDR3 sequence is 14 residues long. Trimming removed 3 bases from V and 7 bases from J, with 13 bases in between. The CDR3: CASSSNRAGEKLFF. Here the CDR3 DNA reads TGTGCCAGCAGCTCAAACAGGGCGGGTGAAAAACTGTTTTTT.

The chain is built from TRBV5-1 and TRBJ2-7; D might be TRBD2 (6 bases). Trimming took 4 bases from V and 0 from J, leaving 11 bases between them. CDR3 length equals 14 residues. The germline V gene has CDR1 SGHRS and CDR2 YFSETQ. CDR3 sequence (DNA): TGCGCCAGCAGCGTCGGGACTTTCTCCTACGAGCAGTACTTC. Its translation: CASSVGTFSYEQYF.

CDR3 loop: CASSWTGTQETQYF. DNA of the CDR3: TGTGCCAGCAGTTGGACAGGGACCCAAGAGACCCAGTACTTC. This chain links TRBV28 with TRBJ2-5, with 8 nucleotides matching TRBD1. The CDR3 extends over 14 amino acids. Germline CDR1 and CDR2: MDHEN and SYDVKM. With V trimmed by 4 bases and J by 1 base, 2 bases remained unmatched. Full variable domain (outside the CDR3, taken from reference TRBV28 and TRBJ2-5): DVKVTQSSRYLVKRTGEKVFLECVQDMDHENMFWYRQDPGLGLRLIYFSYDVKMKEKGDIPEGYSVSREKKERFSLILESASTNQTSMYLCASSWTGTQETQYFGPGTRLLVL.

This clone has only one observation. The rearrangement uses TRBV29-1 and TRBJ2-1, with 7 positions matching TRBD1. Germline values: CDR1 SQVTM, CDR2 ANQGSEA. V lost 4 bases and J lost 5; bases outside the gene matches: 8. This CDR3 is built from 14 residues. This chain's CDR3 is CSVGGGALDNEQFF. The CDR3 nucleotides are TGCAGCGTTGGAGGGGGCGCGCTCGACAATGAGCAGTTCTTC.

The V call is TRBV10-2, the J call TRBJ2-2, with D possibly TRBD1 on 6 matching bases. V was clipped by 6 bases and J by 7 bases, with 12 bases between them. Looked up from germline, CDR1 is WSHSY and CDR2 is SAAADI. This CDR3 has 13 amino acids. The CDR3 is CASRRVGGGELFF. CDR3 DNA sequence: TGCGCCAGCAGAAGGGTAGGGGGCGGGGAGCTGTTTTTT.

This clone was counted between two and nine times. The chain employs TRBV30 and TRBJ2-7; D uncertain. This CDR3 is 13 amino acids long. V lost 8 bases and J lost 3, with 17 bases in between. Germline CDR1 and CDR2: GTSNPN and SVGIG (reference sequence). The CDR3 DNA follows: TGTGCCGCCGCCGCCGCAGGCTTCTACGAGCAGTACTTC. Translated, it gives CAAAAAGFYEQYF.

The chain links TRBV7-9 to TRBJ2-7; the D gene is possibly TRBD1 (6 bases). Trimming cost V 4 bases and J 4 bases, with 8 bases left between them. The germline gives CDR1 SEHNR, CDR2 FQNEAQ (reference sequence). This CDR3 is built from 12 residues. CDR3 region: CASSSTGYEQYF. The CDR3 DNA reads TGTGCCAGCAGCTCCACAGGGTACGAGCAGTACTTC.

V is TRBV15 and J is TRBJ2-3; D is uncertain. The germline CDR1 and CDR2 sequences are LNHNV and YYDKDF (reference sequence). V lost 0 bases and J 1 base, leaving 11 bases between the germline ends. The CDR3 sequence is 16 residues long. The CDR3 nucleotides read TGTGCCACCAGCAGAGATCAAGAGGTGGGCACAGATACGCAGTATTTT. This translates into CATSRDQEVGTDTQYF.

V is TRBV2 and J is TRBJ2-1, with 13 bases aligning to TRBD2. There are 18 residues in the CDR3. Germline V gives CDR1 SNHLY, CDR2 FYNNEI. J gave up 8 bases and V 5 bases, and 15 bases lay outside the gene matches. The CDR3: CASSPLPYGTSGMDEQFF. The CDR3 bases are TGTGCCAGCAGTCCACTACCATATGGGACTAGCGGGATGGATGAGCAGTTCTTC.

CDR3 DNA sequence: TGTGCCAGCAGGTGGGACAACGGGGACAATCAGCCCCAGCATTTT. Translated: CASRWDNGDNQPQHF. This rearrangement joins TRBV2 to TRBJ1-5, with D possibly being TRBD1 (6 bases). This CDR3 is built from 15 residues. Germline V gives CDR1 SNHLY, CDR2 FYNNEI. Trimming took 6 bases from V and 3 from J, leaving 15 bases between them.

On this clone: One end of the junction varies from germline; a read error may be responsible. V usage is TRBV7-8 and J usage is TRBJ2-6, with D unclear. The length of the CDR3 is 14 residues. Germline CDR1 is SGHVS and CDR2 is FQNEAQ. The CDR3 nucleotides read TGCGCCAGCAGCCGCCTCTCTGGGGCCAACGTCCTGACTTTC. It is translated as CASSRLSGANVLTF.

The rearrangement links TRBV5-1 to TRBJ1-2, with D possibly matching TRBD1 (5 bases). CDR1 is SGHRS, CDR2 YFSETQ, per germline. V lost 3 bases to trimming and J lost 8 bases, with 14 bases between them. CDR3 size: 13 residues. The DNA for the CDR3 is TGCGCCAGCAGCTCGGGGGAGGGTGGAGGCTACACCTTC. Translating gives CASSSGEGGGYTF.

This CDR3 is CASKRGSNEKLFF. CDR3 coding DNA: TGTGCCAGTAAGAGGGGGAGTAATGAAAAACTGTTTTTT. The chain has TRBV19 and TRBJ1-4, with TRBD1 as a possible D gene (6 bases). The CDR3 totals 13 residues. The germline V and J ends were trimmed by 7 bases and 4 bases, with 10 bases remaining between them. Germline-derived CDR1 and CDR2 are LNHDA and SQIVND (reference sequence).

The sample holds one count of this clone. CDR3: CASRRTGEETQYF. The CDR3 DNA is TGTGCCAGCAGACGGACAGGGGAAGAGACCCAGTACTTC. The rearrangement uses TRBV5-4 and TRBJ2-5; 9 nucleotides agree with TRBD1. This CDR3 has 13 residues. Germline V CDR1 and CDR2: SGHNT, YYREEE (reference sequence). V shed 5 bases and J 3 bases; nucleotides not matched to a gene: 2.

The V gene is TRBV4-3, the J gene TRBJ1-5; weak D call: TRBD1 (6 bases). This CDR3 is 16 amino acids long. V was clipped by 0 bases and J by 9 bases, with 18 bases between them. CDR1 is LGHNA, CDR2 YSLEER, per germline. DNA of the CDR3: TGCGCCAGCAGCCAAGAGTTGAGCCAGGGGCGGCGGCCCCAGCATTTT. Translating it yields CASSQELSQGRRPQHF.

This clone was seen a single time. This chain links TRBV3-1 (or the pseudogene TRBV3-2) with TRBJ2-5; 7 bases are a match to TRBD2. CDR3 length: 13 amino acids. The germline gives CDR1 LGHDT, CDR2 YNNKEL (reference sequence). J lost 7 bases, V lost 4 bases, and 6 bases had no gene match. The DNA of the CDR3 is TGTGCCAGCAGCCCGGGAGGTCCGGGGACCCAGTACTTC. Encoded protein: CASSPGGPGTQYF.

The chain is built from TRBV28 and TRBJ1-1, with 8 bases that match TRBD1. The V gene end was trimmed by 6 bases and the J gene end by 1 base; junction bases not matched to a gene: 4. CDR3 length: 14 residues. The germline V gene has CDR1 MDHEN and CDR2 SYDVKM. CDR3 in amino acids: CASREQGENTEAFF. The CDR3 DNA sequence: TGTGCCAGCAGGGAACAGGGGGAGAACACTGAAGCTTTCTTT.